This T cell receptor (beta chain) was observed in a study of blood T cell repertoires in COVID-19. Profiling relied on immunoSEQ multiplex PCR, and the TCRdb table lists in-frame clones only, not all of them. The sample carries about 85,000 clones, roughly 85% recorded once. The CDR3 runs 13 residues. The ends lost 3 bases at V and 4 bases at J; junction bases unmatched: 2. Germline CDR1 and CDR2: SGHNT and YYREEE (reference sequence). Specimen: peripheral blood. This chain links TRBV5-4 with TRBJ1-2; TRBD1 matches 8 bases. The clonotype was recovered from a man aged 55 to 70 with acute or convalescent COVID-19. CDR3 nucleotide sequence: TGTGCCAGCAGCTCGACAGGGGCCTATGGCTACACCTTC. Amino acid sequence: CASSSTGAYGYTF. Full variable domain (outside the CDR3, taken from reference TRBV5-4 and TRBJ1-2): ETGVTQSPTHLIKTRGQQVTLRCSSQSGHNTVSWYQQALGQGPQFIFQYYREEENGRGNFPPRFSGLQFPNYSSELNVNALELDDSALYLCASSSTGAYGYTFGSGTRLTVV.